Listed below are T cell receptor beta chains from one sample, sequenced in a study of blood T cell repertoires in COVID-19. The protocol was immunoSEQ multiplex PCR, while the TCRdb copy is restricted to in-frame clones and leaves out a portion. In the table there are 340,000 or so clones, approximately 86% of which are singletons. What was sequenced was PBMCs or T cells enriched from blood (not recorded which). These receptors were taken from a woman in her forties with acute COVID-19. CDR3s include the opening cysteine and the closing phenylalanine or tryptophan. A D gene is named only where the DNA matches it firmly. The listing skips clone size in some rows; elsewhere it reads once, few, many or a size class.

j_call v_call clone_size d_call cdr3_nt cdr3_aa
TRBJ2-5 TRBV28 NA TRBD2 TGTGCCAGCAGTTTACGACTAGCGGGAGTAGAGACCCAGTACTTC CASSLRLAGVETQYF
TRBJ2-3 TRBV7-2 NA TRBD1 TGTGCCAGCAGCTTGCGGGTGGCAGGGGGAGCAGATACGCAGTATTTT CASSLRVAGGADTQYF
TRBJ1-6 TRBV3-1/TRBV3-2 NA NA TGTGCCAGCAGCCCCTATGTGGATTCACCCCTCCACTTT CASSPYVDSPLHF
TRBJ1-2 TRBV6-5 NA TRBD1 TGTGCCAGCAGGAGGGACAGGGTTCTCCGCTATGGCTACACCTTC CASRRDRVLRYGYTF
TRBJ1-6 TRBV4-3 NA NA TGCGCCAGCAGCTCCGGAGGGGATTTAAATTCACCCCTCCACTTT CASSSGGDLNSPLHF
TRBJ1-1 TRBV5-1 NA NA TGCGCCAGTGGGCCCCGCAGGGAAGCTTTCTTT CASGPRREAFF
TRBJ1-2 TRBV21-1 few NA TGTGCCAGCAGCAAACTCGGGACAGGGATTAACTATGGCTACACCTTC CASSKLGTGINYGYTF
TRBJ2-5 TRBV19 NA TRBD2 TGTGCCAGTAGTATATCGACTAGCGGGGGCCAAGAGACCCAGTACTTC CASSISTSGGQETQYF
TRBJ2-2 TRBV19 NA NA TGTGCCAGTAGCCCTCCCAGGGACACCGGGGAGCTGTTTTTT CASSPPRDTGELFF
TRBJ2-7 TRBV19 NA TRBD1 TGTGCCAGTAGCTCGACAGGGGGGCCCTACGAGCAGTACTTC CASSSTGGPYEQYF
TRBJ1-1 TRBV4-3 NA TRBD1 TGCGCCAGCAGCCTGAACTCAGGCGGACAGGGGACTGAAGCTTTCTTT CASSLNSGGQGTEAFF
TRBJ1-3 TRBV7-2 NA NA TGTGCCAGCAGCTCCGACAGTCTGATCTCTGGAAACACCATATATTTT CASSSDSLISGNTIYF
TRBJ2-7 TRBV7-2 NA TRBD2 TGTGCCAGCAGCCCTGGACTAGCGGGAGGCGCCTACGAGCAGTACTTC CASSPGLAGGAYEQYF
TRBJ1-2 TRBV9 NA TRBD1 TGTGCCAGCAGCGCAGGACAGGCCCTCAACTATGGCTACACCTTC CASSAGQALNYGYTF